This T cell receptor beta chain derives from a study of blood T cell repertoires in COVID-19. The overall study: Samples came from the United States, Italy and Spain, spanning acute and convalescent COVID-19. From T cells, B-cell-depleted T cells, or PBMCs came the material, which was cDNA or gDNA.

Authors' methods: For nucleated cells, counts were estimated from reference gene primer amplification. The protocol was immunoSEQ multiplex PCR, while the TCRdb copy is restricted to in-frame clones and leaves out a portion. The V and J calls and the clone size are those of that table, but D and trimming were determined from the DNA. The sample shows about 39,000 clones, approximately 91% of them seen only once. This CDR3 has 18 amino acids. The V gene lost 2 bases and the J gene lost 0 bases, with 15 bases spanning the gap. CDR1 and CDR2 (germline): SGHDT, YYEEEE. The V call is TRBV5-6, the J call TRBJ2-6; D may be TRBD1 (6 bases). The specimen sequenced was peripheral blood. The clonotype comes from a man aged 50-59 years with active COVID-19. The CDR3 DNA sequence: TGTGCCAGCAGCTTTCTACAGGGCTCCGTCTCTGGGGCCAACGTCCTGACTTTC. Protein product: CASSFLQGSVSGANVLTF. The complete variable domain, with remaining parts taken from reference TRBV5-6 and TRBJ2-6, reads DAGVTQSPTHLIKTRGQQVTLRCSPKSGHDTVSWYQQALGQGPQFIFQYYEEEERQRGNFPDRFSGHQFPNYSSELNVNALLLGDSALYLCASSFLQGSVSGANVLTFGAGSRLTVL.